The 5 T cell receptor beta chains presented below share a single source sample, sequenced in a study of type 1 regulatory T cells. Whole-study results and caveats: Compared with non-Tr1 cells, Tr1 cells showed a narrower TCR repertoire.

TCRdb itself ran the reads through MiXCR, one entry per CDR3 protein. The sample includes fewer than 80,000 distinct CDR3 sequences, roughly 20% seen only once; the top ten take 8.3%. These receptors' antigens are unknown. Sequencing was carried out using cultured type 1 regulatory T (Tr1) cells, either the whole culture or a sorted fraction (not recorded which). These receptors were taken from a human donor in good health.

This chain uses TRBV12-3 or TRBV12-4 with TRBJ1-1; TRBD1 matches at 8 bases. J was trimmed by 2 bases and V by 8 bases; bases with no gene match: 10. The CDR3 contains 15 residues. The CDR3 sequence is CASCWETGANTEAFF. Here the CDR3 DNA reads TGTGCCAGCTGTTGGGAGACAGGGGCAAACACTGAAGCTTTCTTT.

The V gene is TRBV5-1, the J gene TRBJ1-2; D may be TRBD1 (6 bases). The germline V gene has CDR1 SGHRS and CDR2 YFSETQ. V was clipped by 4 bases and J by 1 base, with 17 bases between them. The CDR3 runs 16 residues. In nucleotides, the CDR3 is TGCGCCAGCAGCGAAGGACAGATCTTTCGTAACTATGGCTACACCTTC. As protein: CASSEGQIFRNYGYTF.

This clonotype is categorized as medium-sized. V usage is TRBV5-1 and J usage is TRBJ2-5; D is undetermined. CDR1 is SGHRS, CDR2 YFSETQ, per germline. The CDR3 extends over 15 amino acids. V lost 0 bases, J lost 0 bases, and 9 bases lay in between. In nucleotides, the CDR3 is TGCGCCAGCAGCTTGGAAGGCAGCAACCAAGAGACCCAGTACTTC. Protein product: CASSLEGSNQETQYF.

V gene TRBV3-1 combines with J gene TRBJ1-1; no firm D call. CDR3 length: 14 amino acids. Trimming took off 3 bases at V and 1 base at J, with 9 bases between the two ends. CDR1 is LGHDT and CDR2 is YNNKEL in the germline V gene (reference sequence). DNA of the CDR3: TGTGCCAGCAGCCACAGCAGCCCGAACACTGAAGCTTTCTTT. This sequence encodes CASSHSSPNTEAFF.

This clonotype turned up a few times. The V call is TRBV7-3, the J call TRBJ2-5; no clear D. The germline V gene has CDR1 SGHTA and CDR2 FQGTGA. The CDR3 runs to 13 residues. Trimming took off 6 bases at V and 3 bases at J, with 11 bases between the two ends. CDR3 in DNA: TGTGCCAGCAGTCGGTCCTCGAAAGAGACCCAGTACTTC. This codes for CASSRSSKETQYF.